Below are 20 T cell receptor beta chains sequenced from a single sample in a study of blood T cell repertoires in COVID-19. Using immunoSEQ multiplex PCR, the repertoire was profiled, and TCRdb retains in-frame clones only, with some absent. The table has some 320,000 clones, nearly 90% seen once. The sequencing input was PBMCs or T cells enriched from blood (not recorded which). These TCRs come from a woman aged 45-60 years who had been exposed to COVID-19.

CDR3 coding DNA: TGCGCCAGCAGTCTCGGGGGGGGTGGCAATCAGCCCCAGCATTTT. Translating it yields CASSLGGGGNQPQHF. J is TRBJ1-5 and V is TRBV10-2; tentative D call: TRBD1 (5 bases). CDR3 length: 15 residues. Trimming removed 5 bases at V and 2 bases at J, with 13 bases between. Germline lookup yields CDR1 WSHSY and CDR2 SAAADI.

This clone was recorded a few times. V gene TRBV7-9 combines with J gene TRBJ1-1; tentative D call: TRBD1 (5 bases). The CDR3 has 15 residues. Between the trimmed V and J ends, which lost 5 bases and 0 bases, there was a span of 13 bases. CDR1 is SEHNR and CDR2 is FQNEAQ in the germline V gene (reference sequence). The CDR3 DNA reads TGTGCCAGCAGCATTGGTAGGGGATTGAACACTGAAGCTTTCTTT. Translating gives CASSIGRGLNTEAFF.

The chain links TRBV3-1 (or the pseudogene TRBV3-2) to TRBJ2-7, with TRBD1 as a possible D gene (6 bases). The CDR3 has 15 amino acids. Looked up from germline, CDR1 is LGHDT and CDR2 is YNNKEL (reference sequence). V lost 6 bases to trimming and J lost 3 bases, with 18 bases between them. The CDR3 bases are TGTGCCAGCAGGGGCGGACAGCAGCCATTCTACGAGCAGTACTTC. Translating gives CASRGGQQPFYEQYF.

The chain carries TRBV6-5 and TRBJ2-1, with 9 bases matching TRBD1. The V segment lost 6 bases and the J segment 7 bases; nucleotides outside the gene matches: 10. The germline V gene has CDR1 MNHEY and CDR2 SVGAGI. The CDR3 runs 15 residues. The DNA of the CDR3 is TGTGCCAGCAGACCGGGACAGGGATTAGGTAATGAGCAGTTCTTC. As protein: CASRPGQGLGNEQFF.

The gene calls are TRBV5-1 and TRBJ2-3, with 13 positions matching TRBD2. Trimming cost V 3 bases and J 3 bases; bases outside gene matches: 10. This CDR3 has 18 amino acids. The germline gives CDR1 SGHRS, CDR2 YFSETQ. CDR3 sequence: CASSSRPTSGGATDTQYF. The CDR3 DNA sequence: TGCGCCAGCAGCTCAAGGCCCACTAGCGGGGGGGCTACAGATACGCAGTATTTT.

The chain combines TRBV28 with TRBJ1-1; TRBD1 aligns across 8 bases. This CDR3 has 13 amino acids. V was pared by 7 bases and J by 3 bases, with 4 bases of the junction left unmatched. Germline assignment: CDR1 MDHEN and CDR2 SYDVKM. The CDR3 DNA reads as TGTGCCAGCAAGACGACAGGGGACACTGAAGCTTTCTTT. Translated: CASKTTGDTEAFF.

The rearrangement uses TRBV6-5 and TRBJ2-7; 7 bases match TRBD1. The V segment lost 5 bases and the J segment 4 bases; nucleotides outside the gene matches: 2. The CDR3 totals 12 residues. In germline, CDR1 is MNHEY, CDR2 SVGAGI. CDR3 in amino acids: CASSRDSYEQYF. DNA for the CDR3: TGTGCCAGCAGTAGGGACAGTTACGAGCAGTACTTC.

V is TRBV11-2 and J is TRBJ2-1, with 8 bases identical to TRBD2. V trimming: 3 bases; J trimming: 7 bases; junction bases outside the gene matches: 8. This CDR3 region has 15 residues. CDR1 and CDR2 (germline): SGHAT, FQNNGV. CDR3 in amino acids: CASSFPGTRRNEQFF. CDR3 in DNA: TGTGCCAGCAGCTTCCCCGGGACTAGGAGGAATGAGCAGTTCTTC.

The V and J genes are TRBV2 and TRBJ1-1, with a possible D match to TRBD1 (6 bases). V lost 5 bases, J lost 10 bases, and 17 bases lay in between. Germline values: CDR1 SNHLY, CDR2 FYNNEI. This CDR3 contains 13 residues. DNA of the CDR3: TGTGCCAGCAGTACCACTCAACAGGGTTCAGCTTTCTTT. Translation gives CASSTTQQGSAFF.

J is TRBJ1-4 and V is TRBV7-8; the match to TRBD1 covers 7 bases. Per the germline V gene, CDR1 is SGHVS and CDR2 is FQNEAQ. The V gene end was trimmed by 5 bases and the J gene end by 2 bases; junction bases not matched to a gene: 5. The CDR3 length is 15 residues. This chain's CDR3 is CASSREGQTNEKLFF. The CDR3 DNA follows: TGTGCCAGCAGCCGAGAGGGACAGACTAATGAAAAACTGTTTTTT.

There are a few counts of this clone. The chain has TRBV25-1 and TRBJ2-7, with D tentatively TRBD2 (6 bases). Trimming pared 3 bases from V and 3 bases from J, leaving 15 bases between. CDR3 length equals 15 residues. Looked up from germline, CDR1 is MGHDK and CDR2 is SYGVNS. CDR3 bases: TGTGCCAGCAGTGAGGCTGGACTACACTACTACGAGCAGTACTTC. Its translation is CASSEAGLHYYEQYF.

This chain uses TRBV5-6 with TRBJ2-1; tentative D call: TRBD1 (6 bases). CDR3 size: 16 residues. V gave up 4 bases and J gave up 8 bases, with 22 bases separating them. Per germline, CDR1 SGHDT and CDR2 YYEEEE. CDR3: CASSRNTGMAVDEQFF. DNA for the CDR3: TGTGCCAGCAGCAGAAACACAGGGATGGCGGTCGATGAGCAGTTCTTC.

CDR3 DNA sequence: TGTGCCAGCAGCGGGAGAAATGGGGCAGGTTTTGAGCAGTTCTTC. This codes for CASSGRNGAGFEQFF. The V call is TRBV9, the J call TRBJ2-1; D perhaps matches TRBD1 (5 bases). V was cut by 3 bases and J by 9 bases, with 19 bases left in between. Germline CDR1 reads SGDLS; CDR2 reads YYNGEE. The CDR3 sequence is 15 residues long.

The chain has TRBV5-1 and TRBJ2-2, with 8 bases identical to TRBD1. Germline-derived CDR1 and CDR2 are SGHRS and YFSETQ. Trimming cost V 2 bases and J 2 bases; bases outside gene matches: 8. This CDR3 contains 17 residues. The CDR3 protein is CASSFPGQGRNTGELFF. CDR3 bases: TGCGCCAGCAGCTTCCCCGGACAGGGAAGAAACACCGGGGAGCTGTTTTTT.

The V and J genes are TRBV7-9 and TRBJ1-1; maybe TRBD1 (5 bases). This CDR3 comprises 15 residues. Germline CDR1 and CDR2: SEHNR and FQNEAQ (reference sequence). Trimming took off 4 bases at V and 1 base at J, with 13 bases between the two ends. As DNA, the CDR3 is TGTGCCAGCAGCTCATTTACGGGGGGGAACACTGAAGCTTTCTTT. Translation: CASSSFTGGNTEAFF.

The chain uses TRBV10-2 and TRBJ1-2; D is uncertain. Germline loops: CDR1 WSHSY, CDR2 SAAADI. Trimming took 0 bases from V and 2 from J, leaving 13 bases between them. This CDR3 is built from 16 residues. Here the CDR3 reads CASSESVQAGNYGYTF. The DNA for the CDR3 is TGCGCCAGCAGTGAGTCTGTTCAGGCGGGAAACTATGGCTACACCTTC.

The V and J genes are TRBV5-1 and TRBJ1-1; 7 nucleotides line up with TRBD1. CDR3 length: 13 amino acids. CDR1 and CDR2 from the germline V gene are SGHRS and YFSETQ. The J segment lost 1 base and the V segment lost 7 bases, leaving 4 bases of the junction unmatched. The chain's CDR3 is CASRDSSNTEAFF. As DNA, the CDR3 is TGCGCCAGCCGGGACAGTTCGAACACTGAAGCTTTCTTT.

This clone appeared a single time. The chain links TRBV29-1 to TRBJ2-1, with D tentatively TRBD1 (6 bases). Germline V CDR1 and CDR2: SQVTM, ANQGSEA. The CDR3 has 13 residues. Trimming removed 7 bases from V and 4 bases from J, with 14 bases in between. The CDR3 bases are TGCAGCGCCAAGGGACAATTTTACAATGAGCAGTTCTTC. Amino acid sequence: CSAKGQFYNEQFF.

The rearrangement uses TRBV30 and TRBJ1-5; 7 bases are shared with TRBD1. The junction had 0 bases not matched to a gene; V was cut back by 2 bases and J by 2 bases. Per germline, CDR1 GTSNPN and CDR2 SVGIG (reference sequence). This CDR3 has 13 residues. CDR3 sequence reads: CAWSTGGNQPQHF. CDR3 in DNA: TGTGCCTGGAGTACAGGGGGCAATCAGCCCCAGCATTTT.

The rearrangement uses TRBV18 and TRBJ2-3; TRBD1 matches 7 bases. Germline values: CDR1 KGHSH, CDR2 LQKENI. The CDR3 runs 14 residues. J gave up 0 bases and V 5 bases, and 2 bases lay outside the gene matches. In nucleotides, the CDR3 is TGTGCCAGCTCAGGACAGGCTAGCACAGATACGCAGTATTTT. Translating gives CASSGQASTDTQYF.